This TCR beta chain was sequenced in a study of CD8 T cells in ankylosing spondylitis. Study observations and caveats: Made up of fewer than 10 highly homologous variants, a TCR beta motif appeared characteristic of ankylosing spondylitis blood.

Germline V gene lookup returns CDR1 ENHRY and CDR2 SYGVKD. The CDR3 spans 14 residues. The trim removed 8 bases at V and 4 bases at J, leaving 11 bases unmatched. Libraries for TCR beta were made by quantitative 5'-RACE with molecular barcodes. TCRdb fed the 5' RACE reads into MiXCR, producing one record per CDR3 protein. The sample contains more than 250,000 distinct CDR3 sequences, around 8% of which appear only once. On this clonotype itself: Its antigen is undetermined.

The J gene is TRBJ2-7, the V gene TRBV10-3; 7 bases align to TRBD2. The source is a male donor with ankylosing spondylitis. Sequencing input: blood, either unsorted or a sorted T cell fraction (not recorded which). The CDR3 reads CAIGDGRSDYEQYF. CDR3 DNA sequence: TGTGCCATCGGAGACGGGAGGTCCGATTACGAGCAGTACTTC.